A single sample is the source of the 28 T cell receptor beta chains below, sequenced in a study of T-cell reconstitution after alpha-beta-depleted transplantation in children. This sample's TCRbeta library carried unique molecular identifier barcodes. TCRdb used MiXCR to reprocess the PCR reads, holding one entry per CDR3 protein. The sample contains approximately 220,000 distinct CDR3 sequences, around a sixth of which appear only once. The sequencing used PBMCs, mostly from graft donor cells, collected 360 days after TCRalphabeta/CD19-depleted stem cell transplant. All receptors come from a male patient under 10 years old who had a stem cell transplant for acute lymphoblastic leukemia, so the T cells may come from the graft donor.

In this sample, this clonotype turned up a few times. V is TRBV10-3 and J is TRBJ2-7; TRBD1 aligns across 11 bases. V lost 7 bases and J lost 1; bases outside the gene matches: 6. Germline values: CDR1 ENHRY, CDR2 SYGVKD. The CDR3 is made up of 15 amino acids. The CDR3 DNA sequence: TGTGCCATCACCCAGGGACAGGGGGGGTCCTACGAGCAGTACTTC. Translated: CAITQGQGGSYEQYF.

The gene calls are TRBV5-1 and TRBJ1-2; TRBD1 is a possible D gene (6 bases). This CDR3 comprises 16 residues. The ends were cut back, 2 bases at V and 0 bases at J, with 14 bases in the middle. Germline V gene data show CDR1 as SGHRS and CDR2 as YFSETQ. This CDR3 is CASSFSQGSSNYGYTF. The CDR3 nucleotides are TGCGCCAGCAGCTTTTCCCAGGGGTCGTCTAACTATGGCTACACCTTC.

The chain employs TRBV5-1 and TRBJ2-3; no firm D call. Trimming stripped 0 bases from V and 2 bases from J, with 13 bases between. Germline V gene data show CDR1 as SGHRS and CDR2 as YFSETQ. This CDR3 is 16 amino acids long. CDR3 loop: CASSLASRMDTDTQYF. CDR3 DNA sequence: TGCGCCAGCAGCTTGGCCAGCCGGATGGACACAGATACGCAGTATTTT.

This clonotype was observed a few times. This chain links TRBV18 with TRBJ2-5; TRBD2 is a possible D gene (5 bases). CDR1 KGHSH and CDR2 LQKENI come from the germline V gene. V dropped 2 bases and J dropped 1 base, with 14 bases sitting between them. This CDR3 region has 16 residues. The CDR3 reads CASSPIESGIQETQYF. For the CDR3, the DNA is TGTGCCAGCTCACCAATAGAATCCGGGATCCAAGAGACCCAGTACTTC.

This clonotype was observed a handful of times. V gene TRBV11-3 combines with J gene TRBJ2-1, with D unresolved. The V gene lost 0 bases and the J gene lost 4 bases, with 4 bases spanning the gap. This CDR3 is 13 amino acids long. Germline CDR1 SGHNT, CDR2 YENEEA. Here the CDR3 reads CASSLDLYNEQFF. For the CDR3, the DNA is TGTGCCAGCAGCTTAGATCTGTACAATGAGCAGTTCTTC.

The chain combines TRBV7-8 with TRBJ2-3; 8 bases align to TRBD2. Germline assignment: CDR1 SGHVS and CDR2 FQNEAQ. Losses at the gene ends were 4 bases for V and 0 bases for J; bases not matched to a gene: 9. This CDR3 is built from 17 residues. CDR3 nucleotide sequence: TGTGCCAGCAGCTCTGCTTTTGGGACTAGTAGCACAGATACGCAGTATTTT. This translates into CASSSAFGTSSTDTQYF.

This clonotype was seen at least ten times. The gene calls are TRBV25-1 and TRBJ2-5; D uncertain. V lost 6 bases to trimming and J lost 3 bases, with 23 bases between them. Germline V gene lookup returns CDR1 MGHDK and CDR2 SYGVNS. The CDR3 runs to 17 residues. Here the CDR3 reads CASSDASTAWAKETQYF. Written as DNA, the CDR3 is TGTGCCAGCAGCGACGCTTCCACAGCCTGGGCTAAAGAGACCCAGTACTTC.

The chain uses TRBV27 and TRBJ1-4; D is perhaps TRBD1 (5 bases). Trimming removed 5 bases at V and 0 bases at J, with 22 bases between. CDR3 length: 19 amino acids. Germline CDR1 MNHEY, CDR2 SMNVEV (reference sequence). The CDR3 spells CASSPYVIGTAATNEKLFF. CDR3 sequence (DNA): TGTGCCAGCAGTCCATACGTAATCGGGACCGCAGCAACTAATGAAAAACTGTTTTTT.

In this sample, this clonotype turned up a few times. The V call is TRBV4-3, the J call TRBJ2-2; D may be TRBD2 (6 bases). The CDR3 loop spans 15 amino acids. V was pared by 1 base and J by 7 bases, with 13 bases between. The germline V gene has CDR1 LGHNA and CDR2 YSLEER. The CDR3 spells CASSQVILGGGELFF. The DNA of the CDR3 is TGCGCCAGCAGCCAAGTTATTCTGGGAGGCGGGGAGCTGTTTTTT.

The V and J genes are TRBV3-1 and TRBJ2-2; D is undetermined. V was cut by 5 bases and J by 1 base, with 8 bases left in between. The CDR3 sequence is 14 residues long. Germline V gene lookup returns CDR1 LGHDT and CDR2 YNNKEL (reference sequence). The CDR3 region is CASSYDKNTGELFF. CDR3 nucleotide sequence: TGTGCCAGCAGCTACGACAAGAACACCGGGGAGCTGTTTTTT.

The chain uses TRBV4-3 and TRBJ2-6, with TRBD2 as a possible D gene (5 bases). Looked up from germline, CDR1 is LGHNA and CDR2 is YSLEER. Trimming removed 0 bases at V and 2 bases at J, with 17 bases between. This CDR3 has 19 residues. The CDR3 sequence: CASSQERLARIPGANVLTF. The CDR3 nucleotides read TGCGCCAGCAGCCAAGAACGGCTAGCCCGGATCCCTGGGGCCAACGTCCTGACTTTC.

The chain is built from TRBV5-1 and TRBJ2-3; no firm D call. This CDR3 comprises 13 residues. CDR1 is SGHRS, CDR2 YFSETQ, per germline. V dropped 0 bases and J dropped 11 bases, with 13 bases sitting between them. CDR3 nucleotides: TGCGCCAGCAGCTTGGGGGGTCGGACCGGGCAGTATTTT. Residues: CASSLGGRTGQYF.

This clonotype has a handful of counts. The V and J genes are TRBV4-3 and TRBJ2-1; D unresolved. V was clipped by 6 bases and J by 6 bases, with 9 bases between them. CDR3 length: 12 amino acids. The germline V gene has CDR1 LGHNA and CDR2 YSLEER. The CDR3: CASRTKLNEQFF. CDR3 DNA sequence: TGCGCCAGCAGAACCAAGCTCAATGAGCAGTTCTTC.

The chain uses TRBV20-1 and TRBJ2-3; D ambiguous. This CDR3 has 15 residues. V was cut by 0 bases and J by 4 bases, with 14 bases left in between. CDR1 and CDR2 from the germline V gene are DFQATT and SNEGSKA (reference sequence). The CDR3 is CSARDLFGRADTQYF. As DNA, the CDR3 is TGCAGTGCTAGAGATCTCTTTGGGCGCGCAGATACGCAGTATTTT.

This clonotype was counted a few times. The J gene is TRBJ2-7, the V gene TRBV10-2; D uncertain. The CDR3 is made up of 15 amino acids. Looked up from germline, CDR1 is WSHSY and CDR2 is SAAADI. V dropped 3 bases and J dropped 4 bases, with 16 bases sitting between them. CDR3: CASSEATITTYEQYF. CDR3 nucleotides: TGCGCCAGCAGTGAAGCGACGATAACAACTTACGAGCAGTACTTC.

This clonotype occurred a few times. The chain employs TRBV20-1 and TRBJ2-1, with TRBD2 identical over 9 bases. Germline loops: CDR1 DFQATT, CDR2 SNEGSKA (reference sequence). The CDR3 is 17 amino acids. The V gene end was trimmed by 6 bases and the J gene end by 0 bases; junction bases not matched to a gene: 12. Here the CDR3 DNA reads TGCAGTGCCACTTTAGCGGGAGTAGGAAGCTCCTACAATGAGCAGTTCTTC. Protein product: CSATLAGVGSSYNEQFF.

The V gene is TRBV6-2 or TRBV6-3, the J gene TRBJ2-2; the D is unclear. V lost 6 bases and J 5 bases, leaving 10 bases between the germline ends. CDR3 length: 13 amino acids. The germline V gene has CDR1 MNHEY and CDR2 SVGEGT. DNA for the CDR3: TGTGCCAGCAGCGACTCGTGGACCGGGGAGCTGTTTTTT. It specifies CASSDSWTGELFF.

The chain carries TRBV12-3 or TRBV12-4 and TRBJ2-3; D remains unclear. The CDR3 is 14 residues long. Deletions cut 3 bases from V and 2 bases from J, with 9 bases between. CDR3 amino acids: CASSLGRFTDTQYF. CDR3 DNA: TGTGCCAGCAGTTTGGGCCGATTCACAGATACGCAGTATTTT.

This clonotype was detected a few times. The V gene is TRBV2, the J gene TRBJ2-1; D is unresolved. Trimming pared 6 bases from V and 10 bases from J, leaving 7 bases between. The CDR3 consists of 10 residues. The germline V gene has CDR1 SNHLY and CDR2 FYNNEI. The CDR3 loop is CASSAAEQFF. In DNA form, the CDR3 reads TGTGCCAGCAGCGCAGCGGAGCAGTTCTTC.

This chain joins TRBV3-1 and TRBJ1-2; D possibly corresponds to TRBD1 (5 bases). This CDR3 is 14 amino acids long. From germline, CDR1 is LGHDT and CDR2 YNNKEL (reference sequence). Trimming removed 4 bases at V and 1 base at J, with 10 bases between. The CDR3 protein is CASSPGDRNYGYTF. The DNA of the CDR3 is TGTGCCAGCAGCCCCGGGGACCGTAACTATGGCTACACCTTC.

This clonotype turned up a few times. The rearrangement joins TRBV11-2 to TRBJ2-7, with TRBD1 matching over 9 bases. V shed 5 bases and J 6 bases; nucleotides not matched to a gene: 5. In germline, CDR1 is SGHAT, CDR2 FQNNGV. The CDR3 spans 13 residues. CDR3 coding DNA: TGTGCCAGCAGCGGGACAGGGTTAGCCGAGCAGTACTTC. It translates to CASSGTGLAEQYF.

This clonotype was counted between two and nine times. The V call is TRBV4-1, the J call TRBJ2-1, with 9 bases matching TRBD1. The CDR3 consists of 15 residues. Germline CDR1 MGHRA, CDR2 YSYEKL. The ends lost 4 bases at V and 8 bases at J; junction bases unmatched: 9. This chain's CDR3 is CASSLIGTGKDEQFF. For the CDR3, the DNA is TGCGCCAGCAGCCTTATTGGGACAGGGAAGGATGAGCAGTTCTTC.

This clonotype showed up just a few times. CDR3 in DNA: TGTGCCAGCAGCCAGAGACAGGCCCGTGAGGAGCTGTTTTTT. Its protein is CASSQRQAREELFF. This chain connects TRBV3-1 to TRBJ2-2; D possibly corresponds to TRBD1 (6 bases). The CDR3 spans 14 residues. Germline V gene sequence: CDR1 LGHDT, CDR2 YNNKEL (reference sequence). V was cut by 3 bases and J by 10 bases, with 15 bases left in between.

The CDR3 protein is CSVGGAGGLGEQFF. The CDR3 DNA sequence: TGCAGCGTTGGGGGAGCGGGGGGGCTGGGTGAGCAGTTCTTC. This chain connects TRBV29-1 to TRBJ2-1; 10 bases agree with TRBD2. V was pared by 4 bases and J by 9 bases, with 9 bases of the junction left unmatched. CDR1 SQVTM and CDR2 ANQGSEA come from the germline V gene. The CDR3 runs to 14 residues.

This clonotype turned up a few times. This chain connects TRBV27 to TRBJ2-3, with unresolved D. CDR3 length: 10 amino acids. Trimming left V 10 bases short and J 5 bases short, with 7 bases between. The germline gives CDR1 MNHEY, CDR2 SMNVEV (reference sequence). CDR3 protein: CATHGDTQYF. DNA for the CDR3: TGTGCCACCCATGGAGATACGCAGTATTTT.

The CDR3 bases are TGCGCCAGCAGCATGACATACACCGGGGAGCTGTTTTTT. Its translation is CASSMTYTGELFF. The V and J genes are TRBV10-1 and TRBJ2-2; the D is unclear. Germline assignment: CDR1 WNHNN and CDR2 SYGVQD (reference sequence). Trimming stripped 6 bases from V and 3 bases from J, with 8 bases between. This CDR3 comprises 13 residues.

This clonotype was seen ten or more times. The rearrangement joins TRBV15 to TRBJ2-2, with TRBD1 matching 7 bases. The V and J ends lost 2 bases and 7 bases, in that order; junction bases with no gene match: 4. The CDR3 is 14 amino acids. Germline-derived CDR1 and CDR2 are LNHNV and YYDKDF (reference sequence). CDR3 coding DNA: TGTGCCACCAGCAGAAAGACAGGGCACGGGGAGCTGTTTTTT. Amino acid sequence: CATSRKTGHGELFF. The full variable domain, its missing parts supplied by reference TRBV15 and TRBJ2-2, is DAMVIQNPRYQVTQFGKPVTLSCSQTLNHNVMYWYQQKSSQAPKLLFHYYDKDFNNEADTPDNFQSRRPNTSFCFLDIRSPGLGDTAMYLCATSRKTGHGELFFGEGSRLTVL.

This clonotype has only a few counts. This chain uses TRBV5-6 with TRBJ2-3; possible D gene TRBD2, 6 bases. Trimming took 7 bases from V and 1 from J, leaving 16 bases between them. The V gene's germline CDR1 is SGHDT and CDR2 YYEEEE. CDR3 size: 15 residues. CDR3 nucleotides: TGTGCCAGCGGGGGACTCCGAAAAGGCACAGATACGCAGTATTTT. It codes for CASGGLRKGTDTQYF.